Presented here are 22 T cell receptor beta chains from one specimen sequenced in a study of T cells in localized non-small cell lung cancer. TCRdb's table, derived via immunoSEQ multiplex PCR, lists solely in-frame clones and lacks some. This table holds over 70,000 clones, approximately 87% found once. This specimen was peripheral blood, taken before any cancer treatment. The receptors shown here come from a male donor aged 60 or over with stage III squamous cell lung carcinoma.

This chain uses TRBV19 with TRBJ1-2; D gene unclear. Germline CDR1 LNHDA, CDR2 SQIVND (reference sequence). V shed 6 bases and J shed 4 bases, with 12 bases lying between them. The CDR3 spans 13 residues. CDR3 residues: CASRIGGSYGYTF. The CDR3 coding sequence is TGTGCCAGTAGGATCGGTGGATCCTATGGCTACACCTTC. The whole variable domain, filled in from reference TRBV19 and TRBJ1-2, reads DGGITQSPKYLFRKEGQNVTLSCEQNLNHDAMYWYRQDPGQGLRLIYYSQIVNDFQKGDIAEGYSVSREKKESFPLTVTSAQKNPTAFYLCASRIGGSYGYTFGSGTRLTVV.

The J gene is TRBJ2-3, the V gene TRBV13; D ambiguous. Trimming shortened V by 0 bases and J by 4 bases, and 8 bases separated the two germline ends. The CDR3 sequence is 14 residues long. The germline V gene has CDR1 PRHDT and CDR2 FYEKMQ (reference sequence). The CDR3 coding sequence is TGTGCCAGCAGCTTAGGCCGAAGGGCAGATACGCAGTATTTT. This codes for CASSLGRRADTQYF.

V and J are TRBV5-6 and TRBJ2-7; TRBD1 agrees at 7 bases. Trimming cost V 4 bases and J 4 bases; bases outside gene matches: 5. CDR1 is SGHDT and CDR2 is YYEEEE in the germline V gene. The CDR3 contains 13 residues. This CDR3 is CASSGRDRYEQYF. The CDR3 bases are TGTGCCAGCAGCGGCCGGGACAGATACGAGCAGTACTTC.

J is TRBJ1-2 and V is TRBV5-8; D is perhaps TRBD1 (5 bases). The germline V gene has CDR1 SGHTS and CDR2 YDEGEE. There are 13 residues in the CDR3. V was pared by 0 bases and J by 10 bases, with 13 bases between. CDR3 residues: CASSLGFQGNYTF. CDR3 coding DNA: TGTGCCAGCAGCTTGGGTTTTCAGGGTAACTACACCTTC. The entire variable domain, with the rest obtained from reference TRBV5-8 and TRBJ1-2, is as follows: EAGVTQSPTHLIKTRGQQATLRCSPISGHTSVYWYQQALGLGLQFLLWYDEGEERNRGNFPPRFSGRQFPNYSSELNVNALELEDSALYLCASSLGFQGNYTFGSGTRLTVV.

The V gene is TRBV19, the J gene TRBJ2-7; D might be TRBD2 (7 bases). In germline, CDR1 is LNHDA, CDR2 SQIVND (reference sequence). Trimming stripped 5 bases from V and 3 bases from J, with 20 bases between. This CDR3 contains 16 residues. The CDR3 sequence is CASSEGGGSEVYEQYF. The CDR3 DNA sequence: TGTGCCAGTAGTGAGGGGGGAGGGTCAGAGGTCTACGAGCAGTACTTC.

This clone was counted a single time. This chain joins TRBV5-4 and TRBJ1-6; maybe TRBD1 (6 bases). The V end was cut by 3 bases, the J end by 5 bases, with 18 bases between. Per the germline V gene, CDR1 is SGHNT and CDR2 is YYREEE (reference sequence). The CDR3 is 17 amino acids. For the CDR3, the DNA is TGTGCCAGCAGCTCTACAGGGCGAGGGGGAGATAATTCACCCCTCCACTTT. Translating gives CASSSTGRGGDNSPLHF.

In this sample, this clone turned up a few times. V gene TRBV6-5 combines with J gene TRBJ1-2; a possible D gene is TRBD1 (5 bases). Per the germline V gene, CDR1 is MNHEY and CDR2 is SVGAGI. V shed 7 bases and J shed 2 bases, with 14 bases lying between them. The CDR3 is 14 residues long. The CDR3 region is CASKESTANYGYTF. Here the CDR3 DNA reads TGTGCCAGCAAAGAGTCGACAGCCAACTATGGCTACACCTTC.

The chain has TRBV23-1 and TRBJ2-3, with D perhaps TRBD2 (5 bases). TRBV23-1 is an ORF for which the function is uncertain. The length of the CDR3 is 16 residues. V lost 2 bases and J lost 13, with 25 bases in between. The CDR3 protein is CASSQPSAAGHLGKYF. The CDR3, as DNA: TGCGCCAGCAGTCAACCGTCGGCTGCGGGCCACTTGGGGAAGTATTTT.

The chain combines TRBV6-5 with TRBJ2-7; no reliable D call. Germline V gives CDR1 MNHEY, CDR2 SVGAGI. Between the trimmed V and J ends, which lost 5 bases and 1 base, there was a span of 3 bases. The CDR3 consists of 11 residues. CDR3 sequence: CASSQSYEQYF. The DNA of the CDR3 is TGTGCCAGCAGTCAGTCCTACGAGCAGTACTTC.

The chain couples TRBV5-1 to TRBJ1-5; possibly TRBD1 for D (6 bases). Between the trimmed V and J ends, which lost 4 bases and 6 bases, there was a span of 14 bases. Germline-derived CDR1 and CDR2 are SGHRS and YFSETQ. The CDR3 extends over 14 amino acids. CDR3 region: CASSPEGGGQPQHF. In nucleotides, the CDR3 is TGCGCCAGCAGCCCCGAGGGGGGGGGTCAGCCCCAGCATTTT.

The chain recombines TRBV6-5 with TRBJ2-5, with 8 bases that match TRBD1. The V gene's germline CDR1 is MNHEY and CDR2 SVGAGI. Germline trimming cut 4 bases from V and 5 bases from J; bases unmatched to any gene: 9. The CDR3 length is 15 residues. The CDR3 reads CASSFQGALRETQYF. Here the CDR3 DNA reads TGTGCCAGCAGTTTTCAGGGGGCGCTAAGGGAGACCCAGTACTTC.

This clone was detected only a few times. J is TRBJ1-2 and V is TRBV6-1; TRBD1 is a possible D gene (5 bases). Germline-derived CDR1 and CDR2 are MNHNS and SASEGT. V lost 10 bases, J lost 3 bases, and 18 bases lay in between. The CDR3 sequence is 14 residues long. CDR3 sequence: CATCFWGGDYGYTF. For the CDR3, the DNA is TGTGCCACCTGCTTCTGGGGGGGGGACTATGGCTACACCTTC.

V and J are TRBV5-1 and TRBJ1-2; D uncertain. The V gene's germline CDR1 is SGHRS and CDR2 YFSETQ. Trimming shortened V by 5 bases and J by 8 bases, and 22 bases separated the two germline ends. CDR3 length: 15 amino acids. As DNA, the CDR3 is TGCGCCAGCAGGATGGCAATTATGGCCTCGAGGGGCTACACCTTC. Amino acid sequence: CASRMAIMASRGYTF.

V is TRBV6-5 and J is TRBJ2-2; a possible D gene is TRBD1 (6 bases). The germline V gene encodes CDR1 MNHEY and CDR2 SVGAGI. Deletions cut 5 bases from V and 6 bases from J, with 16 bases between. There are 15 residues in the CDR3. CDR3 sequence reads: CASSRDNLVSGELFF. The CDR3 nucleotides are TGTGCCAGCAGTCGGGACAATTTGGTGTCCGGGGAGCTGTTTTTT.

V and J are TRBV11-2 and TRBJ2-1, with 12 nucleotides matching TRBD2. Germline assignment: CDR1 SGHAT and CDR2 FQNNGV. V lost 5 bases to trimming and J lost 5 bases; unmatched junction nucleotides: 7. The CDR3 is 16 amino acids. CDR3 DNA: TGTGCCAGCAGCCTCCTCACTAGCGGGGGGCACAATGAGCAGTTCTTC. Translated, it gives CASSLLTSGGHNEQFF. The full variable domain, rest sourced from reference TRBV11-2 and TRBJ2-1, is EAGVAQSPRYKIIEKRQSVAFWCNPISGHATLYWYQQILGQGPKLLIQFQNNGVVDDSQLPKDRFSAERLKGVDSTLKIQPAKLEDSAVYLCASSLLTSGGHNEQFFGPGTRLTVL.

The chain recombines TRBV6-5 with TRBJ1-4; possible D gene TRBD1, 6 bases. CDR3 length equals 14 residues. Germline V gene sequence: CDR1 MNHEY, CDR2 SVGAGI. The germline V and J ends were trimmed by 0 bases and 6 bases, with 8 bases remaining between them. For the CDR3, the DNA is TGTGCCAGCAGTTACTCAGGGGGTGATGAAAAACTGTTTTTT. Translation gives CASSYSGGDEKLFF.

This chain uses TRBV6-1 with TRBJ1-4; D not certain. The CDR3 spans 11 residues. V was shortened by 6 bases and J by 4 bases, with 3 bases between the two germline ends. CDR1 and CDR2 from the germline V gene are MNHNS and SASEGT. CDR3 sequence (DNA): TGTGCCAGCAGCAGTAATGAAAAACTGTTTTTT. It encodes CASSSNEKLFF.

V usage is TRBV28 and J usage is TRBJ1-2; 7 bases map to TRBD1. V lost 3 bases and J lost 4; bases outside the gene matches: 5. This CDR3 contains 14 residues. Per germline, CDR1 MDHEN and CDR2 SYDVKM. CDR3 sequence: CASSFGTAAYGYTF. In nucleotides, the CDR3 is TGTGCCAGCAGTTTCGGGACAGCTGCCTATGGCTACACCTTC.

The CDR3 loop reads CASSLASLGANTEAFF. The CDR3 DNA reads TGTGCCAGCAGCTTAGCGTCCTTGGGGGCGAACACTGAAGCTTTCTTT. The chain joins TRBV7-8 to TRBJ1-1, with D perhaps matching TRBD1 (6 bases). V was trimmed by 0 bases and J by 1 base, leaving 12 bases between them. Germline values: CDR1 SGHVS, CDR2 FQNEAQ. The CDR3 contains 16 residues.

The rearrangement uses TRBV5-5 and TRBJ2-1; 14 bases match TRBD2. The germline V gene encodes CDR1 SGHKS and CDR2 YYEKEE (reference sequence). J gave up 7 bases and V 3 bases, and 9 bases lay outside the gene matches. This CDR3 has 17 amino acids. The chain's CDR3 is CASSSTGLAGGGNEQFF. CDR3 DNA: TGTGCCAGCAGCTCGACCGGACTAGCGGGGGGAGGGAATGAGCAGTTCTTC.

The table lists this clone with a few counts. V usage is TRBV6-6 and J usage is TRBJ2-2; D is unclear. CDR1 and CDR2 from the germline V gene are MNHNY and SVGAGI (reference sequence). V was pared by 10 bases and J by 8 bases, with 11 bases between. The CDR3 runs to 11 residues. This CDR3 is CATHESGELFF. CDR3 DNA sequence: TGTGCCACCCACGAGAGTGGGGAGCTGTTTTTT.

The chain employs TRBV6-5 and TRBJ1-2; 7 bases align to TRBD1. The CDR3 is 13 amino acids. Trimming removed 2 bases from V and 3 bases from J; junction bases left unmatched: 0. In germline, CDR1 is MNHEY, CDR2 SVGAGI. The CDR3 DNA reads TGTGCCAGCAGTTACGACAGGGACTATGGCTACACCTTC. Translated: CASSYDRDYGYTF.